This T cell receptor (beta chain) was sequenced for a study of blood T cell repertoires in COVID-19. About the research overall: Both acute and convalescent COVID-19 samples were obtained from the United States, Italy and Spain. Sample material is recorded as cDNA or gDNA derived from T cells, B-cell-depleted T cells, or PBMCs.

Per the study methods: The authors estimated nucleated cell counts from reference gene primer amplification. Method: immunoSEQ multiplex PCR; TCRdb's copy keeps in-frame clones and lacks some. That table gives V, J and clone size, and the DNA gave D and trimming. The table records 44,000 or so clones, 83% of them present only once. V shed 0 bases and J 4 bases; nucleotides not matched to a gene: 9. The CDR3 has 18 residues. Germline V gives CDR1 MGHRA, CDR2 YSYEKL. Sequenced: peripheral blood. The gene calls are TRBV4-1 and TRBJ2-1, with 10 bases fitting TRBD2. The source is a man at least 80 years old in a cohort sampled during active COVID-19. CDR3 sequence (DNA): TGCGCCAGCAGCCAAGATCACCCTAGCGGGGGCTTTTACAATGAGCAGTTCTTC. Its translation is CASSQDHPSGGFYNEQFF.